This T cell receptor (beta chain) was obtained from a study of human T cells and chemical hapten exposure. Looking at the study overall: Diphenylcyclopropenone doses were given weekly to the scalps of patients across the approximately 25-week study.

General study results and limits: While controls formed fewer of them, expanded TCRs formed significantly more large CDR3 similarity clusters.

This CDR3 is 15 amino acids long. The germline gives CDR1 SGHDN, CDR2 FVKESK. V was shortened by 4 bases and J by 3 bases, with 12 bases between the two germline ends. Unique molecular identifiers were affixed to discrete cDNA molecules within the library. TCRdb processed the RACE reads anew with MiXCR; each CDR3 protein has one entry. The data contain approximately 260,000 distinct CDR3 sequences, 7.5% to 8% of them seen just once; the ten biggest clones take up about 1.2%. As to time point: pre-sensitization, week 0. Treatment described: therapeutic diphenylcyclopropenone sensitization with weekly scalp DPC. Sample donors consisted of patients with alopecia, aged 18 to 70 years, who were suitable for DPC. Remarks on this clonotype: What it recognizes is unknown.

This material consisted of whole blood, taken in connection with sensitization to the hapten diphenylcyclopropenone (DPC). The source of this sequence is a man younger than 30 with alopecia areata. Some clones in this sample may be carry-over from other donors' samples. The chain is built from TRBV14 and TRBJ1-4; a possible D gene is TRBD1 (6 bases). The CDR3 sequence: CASSRWAGANEKLFF. The CDR3 nucleotides read TGTGCCAGCAGCCGTTGGGCAGGGGCTAATGAAAAACTGTTTTTT.